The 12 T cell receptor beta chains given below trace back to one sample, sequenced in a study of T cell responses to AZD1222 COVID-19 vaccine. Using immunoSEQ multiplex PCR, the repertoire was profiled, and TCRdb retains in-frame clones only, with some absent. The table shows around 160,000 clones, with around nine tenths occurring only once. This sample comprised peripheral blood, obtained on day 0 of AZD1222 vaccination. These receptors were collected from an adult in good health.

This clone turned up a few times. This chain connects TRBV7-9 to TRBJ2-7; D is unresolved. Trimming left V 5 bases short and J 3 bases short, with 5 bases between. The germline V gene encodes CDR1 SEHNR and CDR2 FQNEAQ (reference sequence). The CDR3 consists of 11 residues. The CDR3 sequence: CASSNNYEQYF. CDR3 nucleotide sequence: TGTGCCAGCAGCAACAACTACGAGCAGTACTTC.

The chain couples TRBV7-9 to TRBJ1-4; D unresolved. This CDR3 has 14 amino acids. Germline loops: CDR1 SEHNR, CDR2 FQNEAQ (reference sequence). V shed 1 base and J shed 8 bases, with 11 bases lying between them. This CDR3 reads CASSLDTSEEKLFF. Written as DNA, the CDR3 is TGTGCCAGCAGCTTAGACACTTCCGAAGAAAAACTGTTTTTT.

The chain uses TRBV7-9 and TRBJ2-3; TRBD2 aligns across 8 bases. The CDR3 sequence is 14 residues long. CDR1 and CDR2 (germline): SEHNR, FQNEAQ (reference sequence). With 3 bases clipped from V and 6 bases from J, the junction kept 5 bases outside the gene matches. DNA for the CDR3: TGTGCCAGCAGCTTGAGCGGGGGCTCGGATACGCAGTATTTT. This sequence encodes CASSLSGGSDTQYF.

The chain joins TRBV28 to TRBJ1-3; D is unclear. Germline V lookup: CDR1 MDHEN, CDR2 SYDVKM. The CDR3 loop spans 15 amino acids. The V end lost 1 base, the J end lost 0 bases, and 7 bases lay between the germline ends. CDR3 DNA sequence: TGTGCCAGCAGTTTATATCCGGGCTCTGGAAACACCATATATTTT. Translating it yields CASSLYPGSGNTIYF.

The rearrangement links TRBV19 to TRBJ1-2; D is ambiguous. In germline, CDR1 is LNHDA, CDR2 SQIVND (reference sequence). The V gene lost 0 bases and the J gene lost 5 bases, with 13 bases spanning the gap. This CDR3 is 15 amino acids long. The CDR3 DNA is TGTGCCAGTAGTATAGAGGGAAGTCGGCTATATGGCTACACCTTC. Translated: CASSIEGSRLYGYTF.

CDR3 region: CASSHLRGQGSTGELFF. CDR3 in DNA: TGTGCCAGCAGCCACCTACGAGGGCAGGGGAGCACCGGGGAGCTGTTTTTT. This chain connects TRBV14 to TRBJ2-2; D might be TRBD1 (6 bases). CDR3 length: 17 amino acids. Looked up from germline, CDR1 is SGHDN and CDR2 is FVKESK. V was trimmed by 3 bases and J by 4 bases, leaving 18 bases between them.

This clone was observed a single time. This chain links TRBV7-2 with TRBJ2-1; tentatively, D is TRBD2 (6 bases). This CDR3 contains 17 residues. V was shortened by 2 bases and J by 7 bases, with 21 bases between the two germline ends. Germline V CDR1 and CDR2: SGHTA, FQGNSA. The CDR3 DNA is TGTGCCAGCAGCTTACGGCAAATGGGAGGCATTTTTAATGAGCAGTTCTTC. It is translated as CASSLRQMGGIFNEQFF.

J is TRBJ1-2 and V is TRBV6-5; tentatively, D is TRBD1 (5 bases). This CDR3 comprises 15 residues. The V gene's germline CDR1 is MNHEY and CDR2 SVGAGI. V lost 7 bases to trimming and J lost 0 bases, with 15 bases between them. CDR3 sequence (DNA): TGTGCCAGCACCCTCACATACAGGTCTAACTATGGCTACACCTTC. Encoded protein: CASTLTYRSNYGYTF.

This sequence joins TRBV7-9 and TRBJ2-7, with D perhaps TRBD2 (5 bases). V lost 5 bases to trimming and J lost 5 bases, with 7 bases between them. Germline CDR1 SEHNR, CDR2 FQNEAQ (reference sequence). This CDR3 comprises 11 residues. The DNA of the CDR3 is TGTGCCAGCAGCCAGAGGGACGAGCAGTACTTC. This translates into CASSQRDEQYF.

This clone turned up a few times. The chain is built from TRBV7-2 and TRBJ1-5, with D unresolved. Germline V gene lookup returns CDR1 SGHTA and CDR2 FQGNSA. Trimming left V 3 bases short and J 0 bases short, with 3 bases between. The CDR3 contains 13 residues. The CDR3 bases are TGTGCCAGCAGCTTCGTTAGCAATCAGCCCCAGCATTTT. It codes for CASSFVSNQPQHF.

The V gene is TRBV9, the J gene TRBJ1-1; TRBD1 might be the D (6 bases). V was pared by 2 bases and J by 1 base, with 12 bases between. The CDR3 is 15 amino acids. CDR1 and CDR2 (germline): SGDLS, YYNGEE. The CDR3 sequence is CASSVYREWNTEAFF. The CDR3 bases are TGTGCCAGCAGCGTTTACAGGGAGTGGAACACTGAAGCTTTCTTT.

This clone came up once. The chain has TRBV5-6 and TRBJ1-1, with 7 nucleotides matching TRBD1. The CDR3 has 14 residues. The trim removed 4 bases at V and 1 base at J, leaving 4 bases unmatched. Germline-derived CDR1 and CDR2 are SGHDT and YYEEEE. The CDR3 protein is CASSRTGGNTEAFF. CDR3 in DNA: TGTGCCAGCAGCCGGACAGGCGGGAACACTGAAGCTTTCTTT.